This TCR beta chain came from a study of Graves' ophthalmopathy and Graves' hyperthyroidism. Turning to the study itself: Ophthalmopathy not arising within 18 months of follow-up defined hyperthyroidism as stable.

Germline V CDR1 and CDR2: SNHLY, FYNNEI. The CDR3 consists of 15 residues. V lost 6 bases, J lost 4 bases, and 19 bases lay in between. Orbital computed tomography and thyroid ultrasound, along with TRAb, serum thyroxine and clinical symptoms, underpinned diagnosis. Only a few counts were recorded for this clonotype. What it binds is unknown. Study-level results: Distinction of ophthalmopathy from stable hyperthyroidism by a 13-signature model reached 87.88% sensitivity and 70% to 83% specificity.

Amplification targeted the TCR beta CDR3 regions, with RNA transcripts as the source material. RT-PCR in the first round used HTBI primers; a second-round multiplex PCR followed. TCRdb used MiXCR to reprocess the multiplex PCR reads, holding one entry per CDR3 protein. Here the sample spans about 1.1 million distinct CDR3 sequences, 35% to 40% being singletons. The sequence was obtained from an adult man with Graves' hyperthyroidism. The chain employs TRBV2 and TRBJ2-7; perhaps D is TRBD1 or TRBD2 (6 bases each). Source material: peripheral blood or thyroid tissue (not recorded which). CDR3 sequence reads: CASRPEGGYSYEQYF. The CDR3 DNA is TGTGCCAGCAGACCAGAAGGGGGGTATAGTTACGAGCAGTACTTC.